Given below is one TCR beta chain in context. This entry belongs to a study of blood T cell repertoires in COVID-19. Background on the study: The United States, Italy and Spain were the sources of the acute and convalescent COVID-19 samples.

The study recruited people aged roughly 18 to 100 years across under 25 US areas. With 4 bases clipped from V and 0 bases from J, the junction kept 2 bases outside the gene matches. Germline loops: CDR1 SQVTM, CDR2 ANQGSEA. The CDR3 is 14 amino acids. Method: immunoSEQ multiplex PCR; TCRdb's copy keeps in-frame clones and lacks some. The repertoire holds around 150,000 clones, with roughly four fifths as singletons. Sequencing was performed on PBMCs or T cells enriched from blood (not recorded which). This receptor was taken from a man between 50 and 59 years old who had recovered from COVID-19. V usage is TRBV29-1 and J usage is TRBJ2-1; TRBD2 matches 8 bases. The CDR3 nucleotides read TGCAGCGTTGGGGCGGGAGGCTCCTACAATGAGCAGTTCTTC. Amino acids: CSVGAGGSYNEQFF.